This T cell receptor (beta chain) was recovered during a study of cytotoxic CD8 clonotypes in ibrutinib-treated CLL. Study details: Enrolment comprised some 10 relapsed/refractory and roughly 15 treatment-naive patients; roughly 18 were IGHV unmutated.

Germline CDR1 LNHDA, CDR2 SQIVND (reference sequence). This CDR3 comprises 14 residues. The V end lost 6 bases, the J end lost 2 bases, and 10 bases lay between the germline ends. Target depth was 1 in 200,000 to 1 in 1 million T cells, about 10x per clonotype. Only in-frame clones appear in the TCRdb table, and some are missing; sequencing was by immunoSEQ multiplex PCR. The data contain fewer than 4,500 clones, roughly 84% of them singletons. Material: PBMCs, obtained before ibrutinib treatment. The chain recombines TRBV19 with TRBJ2-2, with D tentatively TRBD2 (6 bases). The source is a human donor with chronic lymphocytic leukemia. CDR3 loop: CASSGSGNTGELFF. The CDR3 DNA reads as TGTGCCAGTAGCGGGAGTGGAAACACCGGGGAGCTGTTTTTT. The variable domain in full, with the rest retrieved from reference TRBV19 and TRBJ2-2, is DGGITQSPKYLFRKEGQNVTLSCEQNLNHDAMYWYRQDPGQGLRLIYYSQIVNDFQKGDIAEGYSVSREKKESFPLTVTSAQKNPTAFYLCASSGSGNTGELFFGEGSRLTVL.